The clone carrying this TCR beta chain is judged medium-sized. This sample stems from a study of breast tumors, draining lymph nodes, adjacent tissues. TCRdb ran MiXCR on the multiplex PCR reads and lists one entry per CDR3 protein. In the table there are fewer than 20,000 distinct CDR3 sequences, 45% of which are singletons. The CDR3 is made up of 15 amino acids. Germline lookup yields CDR1 MGHRA and CDR2 YSYEKL. V was clipped by 4 bases and J by 3 bases, with 12 bases between them. The V call is TRBV4-1, the J call TRBJ2-2, with a weak D call TRBD1 (5 bases). The specimen was tumor-adjacent breast tissue. This TCR was sampled from a female donor with breast cancer. Some clones in this sample may be carry-over from other donors' samples. The CDR3 reads CASSRTEGDTGELFF. CDR3 DNA: TGCGCCAGCAGCCGCACCGAAGGGGACACCGGGGAGCTGTTTTTT.